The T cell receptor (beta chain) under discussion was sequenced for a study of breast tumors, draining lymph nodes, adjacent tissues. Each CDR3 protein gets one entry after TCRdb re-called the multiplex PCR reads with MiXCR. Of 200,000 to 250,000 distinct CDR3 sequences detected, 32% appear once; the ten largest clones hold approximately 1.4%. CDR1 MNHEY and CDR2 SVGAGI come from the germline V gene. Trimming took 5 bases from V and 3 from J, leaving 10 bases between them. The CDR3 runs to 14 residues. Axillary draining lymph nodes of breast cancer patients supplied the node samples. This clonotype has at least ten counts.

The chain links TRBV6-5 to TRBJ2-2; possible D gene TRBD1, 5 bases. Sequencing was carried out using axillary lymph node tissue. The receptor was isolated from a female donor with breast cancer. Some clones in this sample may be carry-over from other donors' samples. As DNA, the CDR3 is TGTGCCAGCAGTAGGGGAATACACACCGGGGAGCTGTTTTTT. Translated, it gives CASSRGIHTGELFF.